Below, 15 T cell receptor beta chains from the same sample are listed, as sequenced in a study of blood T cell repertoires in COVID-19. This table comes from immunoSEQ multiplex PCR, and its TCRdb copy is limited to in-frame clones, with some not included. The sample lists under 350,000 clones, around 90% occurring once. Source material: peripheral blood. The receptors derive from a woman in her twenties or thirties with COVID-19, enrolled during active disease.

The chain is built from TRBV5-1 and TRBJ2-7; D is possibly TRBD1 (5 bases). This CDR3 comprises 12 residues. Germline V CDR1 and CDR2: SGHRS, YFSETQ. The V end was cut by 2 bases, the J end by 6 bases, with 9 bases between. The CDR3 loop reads CASSFTGPEQYF. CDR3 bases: TGCGCCAGCAGCTTTACAGGTCCCGAGCAGTACTTC.

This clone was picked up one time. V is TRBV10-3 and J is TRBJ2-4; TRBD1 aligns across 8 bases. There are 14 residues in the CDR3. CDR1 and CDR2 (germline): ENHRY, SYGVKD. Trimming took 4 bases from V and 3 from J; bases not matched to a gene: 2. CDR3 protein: CAISVTGGKNIQYF. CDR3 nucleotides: TGTGCCATCAGTGTAACAGGGGGCAAAAACATTCAGTACTTC.

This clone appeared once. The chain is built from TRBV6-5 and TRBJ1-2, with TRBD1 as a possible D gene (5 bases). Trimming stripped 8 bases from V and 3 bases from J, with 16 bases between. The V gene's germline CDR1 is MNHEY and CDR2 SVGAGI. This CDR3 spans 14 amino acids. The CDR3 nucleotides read TGTGCCAGCGGTACAATTGGGGGGGACTATGGCTACACCTTC. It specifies CASGTIGGDYGYTF.

This CDR3 is CASSPPGASGLNEQFF. The CDR3 DNA is TGTGCCAGCAGCCCCCCTGGGGCTAGCGGGTTGAATGAGCAGTTCTTC. This rearrangement joins TRBV3-1 (or the pseudogene TRBV3-2) to TRBJ2-1, with 8 bases matching TRBD2. Germline CDR1 reads LGHDT; CDR2 reads YNNKEL (reference sequence). The CDR3 extends over 16 amino acids. V shed 4 bases and J 7 bases; nucleotides not matched to a gene: 12.

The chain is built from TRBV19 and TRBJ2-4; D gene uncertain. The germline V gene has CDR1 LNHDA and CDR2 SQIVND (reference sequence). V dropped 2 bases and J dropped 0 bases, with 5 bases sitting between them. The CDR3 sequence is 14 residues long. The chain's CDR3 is CASSISVAKNIQYF. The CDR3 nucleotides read TGTGCCAGTAGTATATCTGTAGCCAAAAACATTCAGTACTTC.

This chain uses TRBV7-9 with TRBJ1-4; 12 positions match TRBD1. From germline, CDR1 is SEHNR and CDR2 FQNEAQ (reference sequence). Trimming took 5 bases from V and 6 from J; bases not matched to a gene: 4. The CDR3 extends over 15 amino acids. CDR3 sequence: CASSTGTGGYEKLFF. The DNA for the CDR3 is TGTGCCAGCAGCACCGGGACAGGGGGCTATGAAAAACTGTTTTTT. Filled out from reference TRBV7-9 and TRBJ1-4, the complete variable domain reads DTGVSQNPRHKITKRGQNVTFRCDPISEHNRLYWYRQTLGQGPEFLTYFQNEAQLEKSRLLSDRFSAERPKGSFSTLEIQRTEQGDSAMYLCASSTGTGGYEKLFFGSGTQLSVL.

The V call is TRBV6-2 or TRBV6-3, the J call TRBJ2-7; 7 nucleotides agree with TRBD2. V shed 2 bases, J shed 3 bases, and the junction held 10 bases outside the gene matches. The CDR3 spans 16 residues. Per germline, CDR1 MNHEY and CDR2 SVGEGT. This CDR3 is CASSYPPYERDYEQYF. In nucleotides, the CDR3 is TGTGCCAGCAGTTACCCCCCGTATGAGCGGGACTACGAGCAGTACTTC.

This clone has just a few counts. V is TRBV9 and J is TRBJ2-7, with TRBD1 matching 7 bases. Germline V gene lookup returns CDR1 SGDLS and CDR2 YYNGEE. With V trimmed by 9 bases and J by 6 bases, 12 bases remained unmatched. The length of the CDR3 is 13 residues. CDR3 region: CATPSGTASEQYF. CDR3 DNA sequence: TGTGCCACCCCCTCCGGGACAGCCAGCGAGCAGTACTTC.

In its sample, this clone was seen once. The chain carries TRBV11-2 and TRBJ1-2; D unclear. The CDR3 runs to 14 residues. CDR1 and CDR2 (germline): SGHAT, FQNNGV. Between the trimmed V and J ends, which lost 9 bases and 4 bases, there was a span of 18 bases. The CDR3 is CASIDQVGGYGYTF. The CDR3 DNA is TGTGCCAGTATCGACCAGGTCGGTGGCTATGGCTACACCTTC. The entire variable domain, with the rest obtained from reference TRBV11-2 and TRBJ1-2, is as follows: EAGVAQSPRYKIIEKRQSVAFWCNPISGHATLYWYQQILGQGPKLLIQFQNNGVVDDSQLPKDRFSAERLKGVDSTLKIQPAKLEDSAVYLCASIDQVGGYGYTFGSGTRLTVV.

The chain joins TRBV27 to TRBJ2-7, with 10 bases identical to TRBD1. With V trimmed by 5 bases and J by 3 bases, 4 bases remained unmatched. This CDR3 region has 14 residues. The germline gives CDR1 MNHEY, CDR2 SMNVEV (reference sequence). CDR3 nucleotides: TGTGCCAGCAGTAAACGGACAGGGGGCTACGAGCAGTACTTC. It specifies CASSKRTGGYEQYF.

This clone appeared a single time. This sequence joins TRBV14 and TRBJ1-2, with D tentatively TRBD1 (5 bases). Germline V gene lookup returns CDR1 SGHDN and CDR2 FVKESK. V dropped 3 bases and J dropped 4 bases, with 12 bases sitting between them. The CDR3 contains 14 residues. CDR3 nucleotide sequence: TGTGCCAGCAGCCAGGAGCAGGGTGTCTATGGCTACACCTTC. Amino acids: CASSQEQGVYGYTF.

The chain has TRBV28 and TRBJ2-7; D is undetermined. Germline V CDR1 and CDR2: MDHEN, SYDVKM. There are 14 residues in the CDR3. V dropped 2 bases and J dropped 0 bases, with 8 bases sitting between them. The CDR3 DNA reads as TGTGCCAGCAGTTTAGTACAGACCTCCTACGAGCAGTACTTC. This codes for CASSLVQTSYEQYF.

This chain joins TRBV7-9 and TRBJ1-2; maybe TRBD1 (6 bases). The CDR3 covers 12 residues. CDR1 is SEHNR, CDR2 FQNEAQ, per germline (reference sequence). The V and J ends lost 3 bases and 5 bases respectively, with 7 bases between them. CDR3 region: CASSLDRYGYTF. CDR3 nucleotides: TGTGCCAGCAGCTTGGACAGATATGGCTACACCTTC.

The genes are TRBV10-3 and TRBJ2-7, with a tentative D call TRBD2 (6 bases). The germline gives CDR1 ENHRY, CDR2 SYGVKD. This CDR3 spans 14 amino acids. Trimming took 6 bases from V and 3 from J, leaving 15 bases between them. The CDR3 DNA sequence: TGTGCCATCAGCCCTCGGGACTCCCGCTACGAGCAGTACTTC. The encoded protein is CAISPRDSRYEQYF.

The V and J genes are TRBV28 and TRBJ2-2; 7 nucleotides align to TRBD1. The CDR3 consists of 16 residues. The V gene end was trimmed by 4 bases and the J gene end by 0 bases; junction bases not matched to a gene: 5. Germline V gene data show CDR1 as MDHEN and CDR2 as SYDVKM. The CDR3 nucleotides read TGTGCCAGCAGTTCTACAGGGACAGCGAACACCGGGGAGCTGTTTTTT. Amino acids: CASSSTGTANTGELFF.